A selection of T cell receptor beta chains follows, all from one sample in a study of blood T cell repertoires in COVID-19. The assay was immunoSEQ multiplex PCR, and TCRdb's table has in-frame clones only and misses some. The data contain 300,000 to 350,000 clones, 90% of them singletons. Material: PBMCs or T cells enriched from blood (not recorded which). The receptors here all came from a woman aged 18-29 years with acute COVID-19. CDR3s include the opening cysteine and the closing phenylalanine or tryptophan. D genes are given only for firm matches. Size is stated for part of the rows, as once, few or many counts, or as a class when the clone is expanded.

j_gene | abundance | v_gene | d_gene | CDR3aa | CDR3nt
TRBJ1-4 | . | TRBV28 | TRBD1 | CASSLNRGGEKLFF | TGTGCCAGCAGTTTAAACAGGGGTGGGGAAAAACTGTTTTTT
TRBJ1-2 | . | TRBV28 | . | CASSSEAFYGYTF | TGTGCCAGCAGTTCCGAAGCATTCTATGGCTACACCTTC
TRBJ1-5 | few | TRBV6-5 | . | CASSYVEVDQPQHF | TGTGCCAGCAGTTACGTCGAGGTGGATCAGCCCCAGCATTTT
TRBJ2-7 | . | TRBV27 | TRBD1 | CASSPQPGQGPNEQYF | TGTGCCAGCAGCCCTCAACCGGGACAGGGGCCCAACGAGCAGTACTTC
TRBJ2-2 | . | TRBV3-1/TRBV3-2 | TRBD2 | CASSQGAGVGGELFF | TGTGCCAGCAGCCAAGGAGCGGGAGTAGGCGGGGAGCTGTTTTTT
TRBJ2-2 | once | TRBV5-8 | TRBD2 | CASSFASGGLSTGELFF | TGTGCCAGCAGCTTCGCTAGCGGGGGACTTTCCACCGGGGAGCTGTTTTTT
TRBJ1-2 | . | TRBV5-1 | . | CASSRTFTGEDGYTF | TGCGCCAGCAGCCGTACATTTACCGGAGAGGATGGCTACACCTTC
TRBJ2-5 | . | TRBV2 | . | CASSTQETQYF | TGTGCCAGCAGTACACAAGAGACCCAGTACTTC
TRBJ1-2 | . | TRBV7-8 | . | CASSLLGAATNYGYTF | TGTGCCAGCAGCTTACTGGGGGCGGCCACTAACTATGGCTACACCTTC
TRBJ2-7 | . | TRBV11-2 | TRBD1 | CASSLTGGSGEQYF | TGTGCCAGCAGCTTGACAGGGGGCTCGGGTGAGCAGTACTTC
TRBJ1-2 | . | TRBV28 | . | CASTHLLGRGANYGYTF | TGTGCCAGCACCCACCTCCTGGGCAGGGGAGCTAACTATGGCTACACCTTC
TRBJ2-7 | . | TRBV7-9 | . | CASSFSHIEQYF | TGTGCCAGCAGCTTTTCACATATCGAGCAGTACTTC
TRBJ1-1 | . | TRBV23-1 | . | CASSQSGGDLNTEAFF | TGCGCCAGCAGTCAATCCGGCGGGGACTTGAACACTGAAGCTTTCTTT
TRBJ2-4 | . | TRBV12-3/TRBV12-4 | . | CASSAAAKNIQYF | TGTGCCAGCAGTGCGGCGGCCAAAAACATTCAGTACTTC
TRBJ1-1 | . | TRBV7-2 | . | CASSLRGNTEAFF | TGTGCCAGCAGCTTGCGTGGGAACACTGAAGCTTTCTTT
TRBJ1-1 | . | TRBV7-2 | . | CASSLALQPNTEAFF | TGTGCCAGCAGCTTAGCGCTACAGCCGAACACTGAAGCTTTCTTT
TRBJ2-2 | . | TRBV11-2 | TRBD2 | CASSLGTLAGAHTGELFF | TGTGCCAGCAGCTTAGGGACTCTAGCGGGAGCCCACACCGGGGAGCTGTTTTTT
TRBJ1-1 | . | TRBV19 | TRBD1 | CASSTRDRALRNTEAFF | TGTGCCAGTAGTACCCGCGACAGGGCTCTACGGAACACTGAAGCTTTCTTT
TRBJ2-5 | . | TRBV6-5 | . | CASSPGQIGGETQYF | TGTGCCAGCAGTCCTGGACAGATCGGTGGAGAGACCCAGTACTTC
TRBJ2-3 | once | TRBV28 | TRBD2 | CASSPVRASGSTDTQYF | TGTGCCAGCAGTCCCGTTCGGGCTAGCGGGAGCACAGATACGCAGTATTTT
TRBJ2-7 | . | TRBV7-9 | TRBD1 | CASRGGDRAYEQYF | TGTGCCAGCAGGGGAGGGGACAGGGCTTACGAGCAGTACTTC
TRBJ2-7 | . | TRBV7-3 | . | CASSLTGAYEQYF | TGTGCCAGCAGCTTAACAGGGGCCTACGAGCAGTACTTC
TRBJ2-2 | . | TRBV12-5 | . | CASGFVVGGIYANTGELFF | TGTGCTAGTGGTTTTGTTGTTGGGGGGATTTACGCGAACACCGGGGAGCTGTTTTTT
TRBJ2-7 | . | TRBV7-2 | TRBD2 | CASSFRGASGSSYEQYF | TGTGCCAGCAGCTTCCGCGGGGCTAGCGGGAGTTCCTACGAGCAGTACTTC
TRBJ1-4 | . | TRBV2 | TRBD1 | CASTGQGIPNEKLFF | TGTGCCAGCACCGGACAGGGGATTCCTAATGAAAAACTGTTTTTT
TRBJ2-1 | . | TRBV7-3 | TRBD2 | CASSLIPAGGSNEQFF | TGTGCCAGCAGCTTAATTCCAGCGGGAGGTAGCAATGAGCAGTTCTTC
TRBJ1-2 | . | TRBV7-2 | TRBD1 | CASSTGQAHYGYTF | TGTGCCAGCAGCACGGGACAGGCCCATTATGGCTACACCTTC
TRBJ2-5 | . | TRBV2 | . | CATTQGETQYF | TGTGCCACCACACAGGGAGAGACCCAGTACTTC
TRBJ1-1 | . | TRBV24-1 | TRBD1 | CATSDSRTGDTEAFF | TGTGCCACCAGTGATTCCCGGACAGGGGACACTGAAGCTTTCTTT
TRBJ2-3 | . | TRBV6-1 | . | CASSEVLRLDEPDTQYF | TGTGCCAGCAGTGAAGTCCTGAGACTAGACGAGCCAGATACGCAGTATTTT
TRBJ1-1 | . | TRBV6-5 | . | CASAPGTEAFF | TGTGCCAGCGCCCCCGGCACTGAAGCTTTCTTT
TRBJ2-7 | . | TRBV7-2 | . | CASSLDSLAYEQYF | TGTGCCAGCAGCTTGGACAGCTTAGCCTACGAGCAGTACTTC
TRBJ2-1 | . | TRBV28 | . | CASGPSTSGSSYNEQFF | TGTGCCAGCGGGCCAAGCACGAGCGGTAGCTCCTACAATGAGCAGTTCTTC
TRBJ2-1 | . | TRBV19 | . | CASRNRKAESSYNEQFF | TGTGCCAGTAGGAACAGGAAGGCCGAGAGCTCCTACAATGAGCAGTTCTTC
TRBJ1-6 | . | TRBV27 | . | CASSFPGEIPLHF | TGTGCCAGCAGTTTCCCAGGGGAAATACCCCTCCACTTT
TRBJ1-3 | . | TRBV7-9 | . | CASSLRLNSSGNTIYF | TGTGCCAGCAGCCTTAGGCTCAACAGCTCTGGAAACACCATATATTTT
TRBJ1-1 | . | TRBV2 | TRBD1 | CASETGQGRLTEAFF | TGTGCCAGCGAGACGGGACAGGGGCGGTTGACTGAAGCTTTCTTT
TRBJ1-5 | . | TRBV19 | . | CASRSLIPNQPQHF | TGTGCCAGTAGGTCCCTTATCCCCAATCAGCCCCAGCATTTT
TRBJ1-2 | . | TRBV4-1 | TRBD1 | CASSQGQGPNYGYTF | TGCGCCAGCAGCCAAGGACAGGGACCTAACTATGGCTACACCTTC
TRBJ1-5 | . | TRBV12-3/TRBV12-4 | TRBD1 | CASRQGGNQPQHF | TGTGCCAGCAGACAGGGGGGGAATCAGCCCCAGCATTTT
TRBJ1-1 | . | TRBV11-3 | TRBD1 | CASTQTGKVQAFF | TGTGCCAGCACCCAGACAGGGAAGGTTCAAGCTTTCTTT
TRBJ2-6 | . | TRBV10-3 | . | CAISRGSGANVLTF | TGTGCCATCTCGCGGGGCTCTGGGGCCAACGTCCTGACTTTC
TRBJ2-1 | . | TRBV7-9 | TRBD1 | CASSLRRDRGNEQFF | TGTGCCAGCAGCTTACGCCGGGACAGGGGCAATGAGCAGTTCTTC
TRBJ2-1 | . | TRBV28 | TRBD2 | CASSSREISYNEQFF | TGTGCCAGCAGCTCGCGGGAGATTTCCTACAATGAGCAGTTCTTC
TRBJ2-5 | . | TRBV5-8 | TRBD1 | CASSLGQGRWETQYF | TGTGCCAGCAGCTTGGGACAGGGGCGATGGGAGACCCAGTACTTC
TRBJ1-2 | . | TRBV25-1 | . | CASLGRRGNGYTF | TGTGCCAGCCTGGGCCGGCGGGGCAATGGCTACACCTTC
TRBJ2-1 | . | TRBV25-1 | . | CASSQTGVHNEQFF | TGTGCCAGCAGTCAGACAGGCGTCCACAATGAGCAGTTCTTC
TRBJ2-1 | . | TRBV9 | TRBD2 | CASSVEGAGAGNEQFF | TGTGCCAGCAGCGTAGAGGGAGCGGGAGCGGGGAATGAGCAGTTCTTC